One sample yielded the 19 T cell receptor beta chains listed below, sequenced in a study of cytomegalovirus exposure and HLA in healthy donors. Amplification used 60 Vbeta primers and 13 Jbeta primers. Here immunoSEQ multiplex PCR was the method, and the copy in TCRdb shows in-frame clones only, minus some. The sample holds about 120,000 clones, around 79% seen once. The specimen sequenced was PBMCs. The receptors shown here come from a woman aged 30 to 39 in good health and CMV-seropositive.

This clone was detected once. This sequence joins TRBV30 and TRBJ1-1, with TRBD1 as a possible D gene (5 bases). Germline V gene sequence: CDR1 GTSNPN, CDR2 SVGIG (reference sequence). The CDR3 runs to 13 residues. The ends were cut back, 2 bases at V and 3 bases at J, with 10 bases in the middle. The CDR3 nucleotides read TGTGCCTGGAGTAGGGAGGGGTACACTGAAGCTTTCTTT. It encodes CAWSREGYTEAFF.

This clone has a handful of counts. The chain uses TRBV4-3 and TRBJ1-1, with 9 bases fitting TRBD1. This CDR3 contains 15 residues. V was pared by 1 base and J by 5 bases, with 5 bases of the junction left unmatched. The V gene's germline CDR1 is LGHNA and CDR2 YSLEER. The CDR3 DNA is TGCGCCAGCAGCCAAGCCGGGACAGGGCGGACTGAAGCTTTCTTT. Encoded protein: CASSQAGTGRTEAFF.

The chain combines TRBV2 with TRBJ1-1; no definite D call. The CDR3 covers 14 residues. Deletions cut 2 bases from V and 4 bases from J, with 11 bases between. CDR1 and CDR2 from the germline V gene are SNHLY and FYNNEI. The CDR3: CASSERVVGTEAFF. CDR3 in DNA: TGTGCCAGCAGTGAACGAGTGGTTGGCACTGAAGCTTTCTTT.

The rearrangement links TRBV5-1 to TRBJ1-1; D is uncertain. The CDR3 totals 11 residues. In germline, CDR1 is SGHRS, CDR2 YFSETQ. Between the trimmed V and J ends, which lost 4 bases and 4 bases, there was a span of 5 bases. CDR3 residues: CASSLGTEAFF. The CDR3 DNA is TGCGCCAGCAGCCTCGGCACTGAAGCTTTCTTT.

The genes are TRBV4-2 and TRBJ2-1, with TRBD2 matching over 7 bases. The CDR3 length is 15 residues. Germline V CDR1 and CDR2: LGHNA, YNFKEQ. The V gene end was trimmed by 2 bases and the J gene end by 6 bases; junction bases not matched to a gene: 7. The CDR3 DNA reads as TGTGCCAGCAGCCAACCTGGGGGGGAAGGCAATGAGCAGTTCTTC. Translating it yields CASSQPGGEGNEQFF.

The chain is built from TRBV30 and TRBJ1-5; D is unresolved. CDR3 length: 13 residues. V lost 0 bases and J lost 4, with 7 bases in between. Per the germline V gene, CDR1 is GTSNPN and CDR2 is SVGIG (reference sequence). The CDR3 DNA sequence: TGTGCCTGGAGTGTACGGGAGAATCAGCCCCAGCATTTT. It specifies CAWSVRENQPQHF.

The table lists this clone with a count of one. The chain links TRBV4-3 to TRBJ1-4; 11 nucleotides line up with TRBD1. Trimming removed 4 bases from V and 8 bases from J; junction bases left unmatched: 0. Germline CDR1 and CDR2: LGHNA and YSLEER. The length of the CDR3 is 13 residues. The DNA for the CDR3 is TGCGCCAGCAGCCGGGACAGGGGGGAAAAACTGTTTTTT. Amino acids: CASSRDRGEKLFF.

The chain carries TRBV15 and TRBJ1-6; 7 bases are a match to TRBD1. The CDR3 has 15 amino acids. Trimming cost V 3 bases and J 4 bases; bases outside gene matches: 3. Germline V gene lookup returns CDR1 LNHNV and CDR2 YYDKDF (reference sequence). CDR3 bases: TGTGCCACCAGCAGTCTACAGGGGTATAATTCACCCCTCCACTTT. Protein: CATSSLQGYNSPLHF.

The J gene is TRBJ1-6, the V gene TRBV5-1; 8 bases fit TRBD1. The germline CDR1 and CDR2 sequences are SGHRS and YFSETQ. The CDR3 sequence is 16 residues long. J was trimmed by 8 bases and V by 1 base; bases with no gene match: 8. CDR3 protein: CASSLWQGAVDSPLHF. DNA of the CDR3: TGCGCCAGCAGCTTGTGGCAGGGGGCAGTCGATTCACCCCTCCACTTT.

This clone was seen more than once but under ten times. The V gene is TRBV7-3, the J gene TRBJ2-7; 12 nucleotides match TRBD1. V gave up 5 bases and J gave up 4 bases; unmatched junction bases: 6. The CDR3 loop spans 15 amino acids. CDR1 and CDR2 from the germline V gene are SGHTA and FQGTGA. The CDR3, as DNA: TGTGCCAGCAGCCCCGGGACAGGGGGCAATTACGAGCAGTACTTC. Translated: CASSPGTGGNYEQYF.

V and J are TRBV28 and TRBJ2-7, with D possibly matching TRBD2 (5 bases). Germline V gene lookup returns CDR1 MDHEN and CDR2 SYDVKM. The CDR3 length is 16 residues. Trimming removed 3 bases from V and 0 bases from J, with 15 bases in between. The CDR3 protein is CASSLFFGKSSYEQYF. The CDR3 DNA is TGTGCCAGCAGTTTGTTTTTCGGGAAAAGCTCCTACGAGCAGTACTTC.

This clone was observed a single time. The J gene is TRBJ1-2, the V gene TRBV29-1, with a tentative D call TRBD1 (6 bases). Trimming cost V 5 bases and J 0 bases, with 10 bases left between them. This CDR3 is built from 13 residues. In germline, CDR1 is SQVTM, CDR2 ANQGSEA. Written as DNA, the CDR3 is TGCAGCGTTTCGGACAGTGCTAACTATGGCTACACCTTC. Its protein is CSVSDSANYGYTF.

V is TRBV19 and J is TRBJ1-6, with D unresolved. There are 14 residues in the CDR3. Germline V lookup: CDR1 LNHDA, CDR2 SQIVND (reference sequence). The V end was cut by 4 bases, the J end by 7 bases, with 11 bases between. CDR3: CASSTRGENSPLHF. In nucleotides, the CDR3 is TGTGCCAGTAGTACGCGGGGAGAGAATTCACCCCTCCACTTT.

This rearrangement joins TRBV7-6 to TRBJ1-6, with unresolved D. Germline V lookup: CDR1 SGHVS, CDR2 FNYEAQ. The CDR3 contains 15 residues. V shed 5 bases and J shed 6 bases, with 14 bases lying between them. The CDR3 DNA sequence: TGTGCCAGCAGCCCAGAATTAACAGCTAATTCACCCCTCCACTTT. Its protein is CASSPELTANSPLHF.

The rearrangement uses TRBV28 and TRBJ1-2, with D perhaps matching TRBD1 (6 bases). The CDR3 runs 13 residues. Germline V gene data show CDR1 as MDHEN and CDR2 as SYDVKM. The germline V and J ends were trimmed by 6 bases and 5 bases, with 13 bases remaining between them. Here the CDR3 DNA reads TGTGCCAGCAGCTGGGACACCCTATATGGCTACACCTTC. This translates into CASSWDTLYGYTF.

This chain links TRBV28 with TRBJ2-5; 7 bases are shared with TRBD2. Germline-derived CDR1 and CDR2 are MDHEN and SYDVKM. V shed 5 bases and J 5 bases; nucleotides not matched to a gene: 5. The CDR3 length is 13 residues. The CDR3 nucleotides read TGTGCCAGCAGTCCTACTAGCGCCGAGACCCAGTACTTC. Its translation is CASSPTSAETQYF.

The chain joins TRBV9 to TRBJ2-5, with 15 bases fitting TRBD2. With 4 bases clipped from V and 5 bases from J, the junction kept 9 bases outside the gene matches. The CDR3 runs 17 residues. Looked up from germline, CDR1 is SGDLS and CDR2 is YYNGEE. Here the CDR3 reads CASSTGTSGGTGETQYF. CDR3 in DNA: TGTGCCAGCAGCACCGGGACTAGCGGGGGGACCGGGGAGACCCAGTACTTC.

V and J are TRBV19 and TRBJ1-1, with D maybe TRBD1 (5 bases). The ends were cut back, 0 bases at V and 4 bases at J, with 15 bases in the middle. The CDR3 has 16 residues. CDR1 and CDR2 from the germline V gene are LNHDA and SQIVND (reference sequence). In nucleotides, the CDR3 is TGTGCCAGTAGTATAGATACCCGGGGGATTTTCACTGAAGCTTTCTTT. Its protein product is CASSIDTRGIFTEAFF.

The rearrangement joins TRBV5-4 to TRBJ2-3; no definite D call. The CDR3 extends over 14 amino acids. The germline V gene has CDR1 SGHNT and CDR2 YYREEE (reference sequence). Trimming left V 0 bases short and J 0 bases short, with 5 bases between. CDR3 in amino acids: CASSLGSSTDTQYF. CDR3 bases: TGTGCCAGCAGCTTGGGGAGTAGCACAGATACGCAGTATTTT. The whole variable domain, remainder taken from reference TRBV5-4 and TRBJ2-3, is ETGVTQSPTHLIKTRGQQVTLRCSSQSGHNTVSWYQQALGQGPQFIFQYYREEENGRGNFPPRFSGLQFPNYSSELNVNALELDDSALYLCASSLGSSTDTQYFGPGTRLTVL.